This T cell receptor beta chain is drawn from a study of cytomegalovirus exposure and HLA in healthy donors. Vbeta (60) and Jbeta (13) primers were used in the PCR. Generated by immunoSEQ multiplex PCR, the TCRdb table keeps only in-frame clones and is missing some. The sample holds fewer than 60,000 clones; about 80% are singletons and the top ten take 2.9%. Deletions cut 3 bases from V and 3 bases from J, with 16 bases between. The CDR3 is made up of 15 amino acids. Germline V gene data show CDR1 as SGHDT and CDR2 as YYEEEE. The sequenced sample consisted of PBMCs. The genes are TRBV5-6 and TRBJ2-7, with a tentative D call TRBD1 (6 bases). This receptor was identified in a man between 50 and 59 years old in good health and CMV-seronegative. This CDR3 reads CASSWGTKGFYEQYF. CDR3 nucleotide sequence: TGTGCCAGCAGCTGGGGGACAAAAGGGTTCTACGAGCAGTACTTC.